These 27 T cell receptor beta chains share one sample of origin, sequenced in a study of blood T cell repertoires in COVID-19 (dated by TCRdb to 2020 to 2022). The method behind the library was the immunoSEQ multiplex PCR assay. TCRdb took this table from immuneACCESS and kept in-frame rearrangements with V and J called. Such tables lack part of the clones; where checked against another copy, unresolved V genes explain under half of the gap, and the rest is unexplained. The sample contains roughly 120,000 clones, approximately 80% of them found a single time. Approximately 12% of the sample goes to the ten largest clones. Input material: peripheral blood. Receptors originate from a woman in her sixties or seventies with acute or convalescent COVID-19.

The chain has TRBV27 and TRBJ1-1; D remains ambiguous. V dropped 6 bases and J dropped 0 bases, with 5 bases sitting between them. Germline V gene sequence: CDR1 MNHEY, CDR2 SMNVEV (reference sequence). CDR3 size: 12 residues. The CDR3 region has the DNA TGTGCCAGCAGAACTGTGAACACTGAAGCTTTCTTT. Amino acid sequence: CASRTVNTEAFF.

This clone appeared a few times. For the CDR3, the DNA is TGTGCCAGCAGTGAGACATTAGGACAGGGGGCTGGAAACACCATATATTTT. Its protein product is CASSETLGQGAGNTIYF. V gene TRBV6-1 combines with J gene TRBJ1-3; 10 nucleotides line up with TRBD1. In germline, CDR1 is MNHNS, CDR2 SASEGT. This CDR3 is 17 amino acids long. V was pared by 3 bases and J by 2 bases, with 7 bases of the junction left unmatched.

The gene calls are TRBV27 and TRBJ1-2; TRBD1 matches at 7 bases. This CDR3 comprises 14 residues. The V and J ends lost 5 bases and 8 bases, in that order; junction bases with no gene match: 11. CDR1 is MNHEY and CDR2 is SMNVEV in the germline V gene (reference sequence). The CDR3, as DNA: TGTGCCAGCAGTCCCTCAGGGGGACTCGAGGGCTACACCTTC. Protein sequence: CASSPSGGLEGYTF.

The V gene is TRBV29-1, the J gene TRBJ2-1, with 8 nucleotides matching TRBD1. This CDR3 has 16 residues. Trimming cost V 0 bases and J 7 bases; bases outside gene matches: 11. Germline V CDR1 and CDR2: SQVTM, ANQGSEA. The CDR3 loop is CSVEDLGQGYGNEQFF. The CDR3 DNA reads TGCAGCGTTGAAGATCTAGGACAGGGATATGGGAATGAGCAGTTCTTC.

The gene calls are TRBV2 and TRBJ2-1; 10 positions match TRBD2. Trimming took 4 bases from V and 4 from J; bases not matched to a gene: 4. This CDR3 is built from 15 residues. Looked up from germline, CDR1 is SNHLY and CDR2 is FYNNEI. CDR3 residues: CASSGGSGGYNEQFF. The CDR3 DNA is TGTGCCAGCAGTGGCGGTAGCGGGGGGTACAATGAGCAGTTCTTC.

V usage is TRBV2 and J usage is TRBJ1-3, with D perhaps matching TRBD1 (6 bases). CDR1 is SNHLY and CDR2 is FYNNEI in the germline V gene. The V end lost 6 bases, the J end lost 0 bases, and 15 bases lay between the germline ends. The CDR3 spans 16 residues. For the CDR3, the DNA is TGTGCCAGCAGCCAGAGTACAGGGAGCTCTGGAAACACCATATATTTT. Amino acids: CASSQSTGSSGNTIYF.

The chain combines TRBV14 with TRBJ1-2; 10 bases are a match to TRBD1. J was trimmed by 8 bases and V by 6 bases; bases with no gene match: 9. This CDR3 contains 14 residues. Germline-derived CDR1 and CDR2 are SGHDN and FVKESK. CDR3 sequence: CASSPGTGDWGYTF. In DNA form, the CDR3 reads TGTGCCAGCAGTCCCGGGACAGGGGATTGGGGCTACACCTTC.

This clone was detected only once. The J gene is TRBJ2-5, the V gene TRBV27; 9 bases map to TRBD2. The ends lost 10 bases at V and 5 bases at J; junction bases unmatched: 8. From germline, CDR1 is MNHEY and CDR2 SMNVEV (reference sequence). The CDR3 runs to 13 residues. The CDR3 sequence: CATAGGRGETQYF. The CDR3 region has the DNA TGTGCCACGGCGGGGGGGCGAGGGGAGACCCAGTACTTC.

This rearrangement joins TRBV7-8 to TRBJ2-2; 8 bases agree with TRBD1. Germline V gives CDR1 SGHVS, CDR2 FQNEAQ. This CDR3 has 15 amino acids. Unmatched junction bases numbered 4, after V lost 5 bases and J lost 2 bases. The CDR3 DNA sequence: TGTGCCAGCAGCAGCAGGGGGCGAAACACCGGGGAGCTGTTTTTT. Its protein is CASSSRGRNTGELFF.

V usage is TRBV7-9 and J usage is TRBJ1-1; 8 nucleotides line up with TRBD1. This CDR3 is built from 16 residues. CDR1 SEHNR and CDR2 FQNEAQ come from the germline V gene (reference sequence). V lost 5 bases and J lost 4; bases outside the gene matches: 12. CDR3 sequence (DNA): TGTGCCAGCAGCCCTGGACAGGGCCAAGTGGGCACTGAAGCTTTCTTT. Its protein is CASSPGQGQVGTEAFF.

Only one count was recorded for this clone. The rearrangement links TRBV7-2 to TRBJ2-1, with 7 bases fitting TRBD1. The junction had 6 bases not matched to a gene; V was cut back by 1 base and J by 15 bases. This CDR3 spans 12 amino acids. Germline CDR1 is SGHTA and CDR2 is FQGNSA. The CDR3: CASSLGGQPAFF. DNA for the CDR3: TGTGCCAGCAGCTTAGGGGGACAGCCTGCGTTCTTC.

This clone was observed a few times. The V call is TRBV2, the J call TRBJ1-2; 8 nucleotides align to TRBD1. CDR1 is SNHLY and CDR2 is FYNNEI in the germline V gene. The V and J ends lost 6 bases and 5 bases, in that order; junction bases with no gene match: 5. The CDR3 sequence is 13 residues long. The CDR3 nucleotides read TGTGCCAGCAGGCCGACAGGGGCATATGGCTACACCTTC. Its protein product is CASRPTGAYGYTF.

The gene calls are TRBV7-6 and TRBJ1-2; weak D call: TRBD1 (6 bases). The CDR3 sequence is 13 residues long. The V end was cut by 1 base, the J end by 8 bases, with 11 bases between. From germline, CDR1 is SGHVS and CDR2 FNYEAQ. The CDR3 DNA reads TGTGCCAGCAGCTTAGGGCAGGGGAGCGGCTACACCTTC. Its protein product is CASSLGQGSGYTF.

The CDR3, as DNA: TGCGCCAGCAGCCAACCGGAGACGGAACCTAACTATGGCTACACCTTC. Translation: CASSQPETEPNYGYTF. The chain has TRBV5-1 and TRBJ1-2; D ambiguous. Trimming stripped 4 bases from V and 0 bases from J, with 16 bases between. This CDR3 contains 16 residues. The germline gives CDR1 SGHRS, CDR2 YFSETQ.

This clone was observed a few times. The gene calls are TRBV7-8 and TRBJ1-2; D unresolved. This CDR3 spans 13 amino acids. Germline V gene lookup returns CDR1 SGHVS and CDR2 FQNEAQ. V lost 5 bases, J lost 7 bases, and 14 bases lay in between. In DNA form, the CDR3 reads TGTGCCAGCAGCCTAACCCTTAGAGTTGGCTACACCTTC. Amino acid sequence: CASSLTLRVGYTF.

The chain combines TRBV3-1 (or the pseudogene TRBV3-2) with TRBJ1-6; 7 bases fit TRBD1. CDR1 is LGHDT and CDR2 is YNNKEL in the germline V gene (reference sequence). The CDR3 totals 14 residues. V lost 4 bases, J lost 6 bases, and 3 bases stayed unmatched. CDR3 sequence reads: CASSLGTVNSPLHF. CDR3 DNA: TGTGCCAGCAGCCTCGGGACAGTTAATTCACCCCTCCACTTT.

The V call is TRBV24-1, the J call TRBJ2-5; TRBD2 is a possible D gene (6 bases). The CDR3 covers 13 residues. Trimming took 5 bases from V and 5 from J, leaving 11 bases between them. Per the germline V gene, CDR1 is KGHDR and CDR2 is SFDVKD. The CDR3 here is CATSAGSRETQYF. Here the CDR3 DNA reads TGTGCCACCAGTGCCGGGAGCAGGGAGACCCAGTACTTC.

The chain joins TRBV5-5 to TRBJ2-7, with D uncertain. The V gene's germline CDR1 is SGHKS and CDR2 YYEKEE (reference sequence). The ends were cut back, 4 bases at V and 1 base at J, with 15 bases in the middle. The CDR3 totals 15 residues. In DNA, the CDR3 is TGTGCCAGCAGCGAAGACCTAGATGCGTCCTACGAGCAGTACTTC. Amino acids: CASSEDLDASYEQYF.

J is TRBJ1-4 and V is TRBV5-5, with D uncertain. Trimming took off 3 bases at V and 7 bases at J, with 19 bases between the two ends. This CDR3 has 16 amino acids. The germline V gene has CDR1 SGHKS and CDR2 YYEKEE (reference sequence). The chain's CDR3 is CASSWSEGGGTEKLFF. The CDR3 DNA reads as TGTGCCAGCAGCTGGAGTGAGGGTGGTGGTACTGAAAAACTGTTTTTT.

The gene calls are TRBV6-2 or TRBV6-3 and TRBJ1-2; tentative D call: TRBD1 (5 bases). Germline values: CDR1 MNHEY, CDR2 SVGEGT. V gave up 2 bases and J gave up 2 bases, with 21 bases separating them. The CDR3 contains 18 residues. The CDR3 protein is CASSYRALSRGGNYGYTF. DNA for the CDR3: TGTGCCAGCAGTTACCGGGCGCTTTCGAGGGGAGGCAACTATGGCTACACCTTC.

The rearrangement joins TRBV30 to TRBJ1-2, with no clear D. V lost 5 bases to trimming and J lost 4 bases, with 14 bases between them. This CDR3 has 13 residues. CDR1 is GTSNPN and CDR2 is SVGIG in the germline V gene (reference sequence). DNA for the CDR3: TGTGCCTGGGCCCCCGGTTCGGGCTATGGCTACACCTTC. As protein: CAWAPGSGYGYTF.

This chain uses TRBV4-2 with TRBJ2-2; D remains unclear. The germline V gene has CDR1 LGHNA and CDR2 YNFKEQ. The CDR3 is made up of 13 amino acids. Trimming shortened V by 3 bases and J by 7 bases, and 9 bases separated the two germline ends. CDR3 in amino acids: CASSQVRGGELFF. The CDR3 nucleotides read TGTGCCAGCAGCCAGGTTCGAGGCGGGGAGCTGTTTTTT.

The chain links TRBV3-1 (or the pseudogene TRBV3-2) to TRBJ2-3, with TRBD2 identical over 12 bases. This CDR3 has 15 amino acids. Germline V gives CDR1 LGHDT, CDR2 YNNKEL (reference sequence). Trimming took 3 bases from V and 3 from J; bases not matched to a gene: 1. The CDR3 nucleotides are TGTGCCAGCAGCCACACTAGCGGGGGGACAGATACGCAGTATTTT. It codes for CASSHTSGGTDTQYF.

The chain is built from TRBV3-1 (or the pseudogene TRBV3-2) and TRBJ1-3, with TRBD1 matching 8 bases. There are 16 residues in the CDR3. The germline CDR1 and CDR2 sequences are LGHDT and YNNKEL (reference sequence). With V trimmed by 6 bases and J by 0 bases, 7 bases remained unmatched. CDR3 sequence: CASSPGTGSSGNTIYF. In DNA, the CDR3 is TGTGCCAGCAGTCCCGGGACAGGAAGCTCTGGAAACACCATATATTTT.

The chain couples TRBV12-5 to TRBJ1-5; 9 nucleotides agree with TRBD1. With 5 bases clipped from V and 5 bases from J, the junction kept 1 base outside the gene matches. The germline V gene encodes CDR1 LGHNT and CDR2 FRNRAP. This CDR3 spans 13 amino acids. CDR3 amino acids: CASGRTGDQPQHF. The CDR3 DNA follows: TGTGCTAGTGGTCGGACAGGGGATCAGCCCCAGCATTTT. Together with reference TRBV12-5 and TRBJ1-5, the CDR3 gives the full variable domain: DARVTQTPRHKVTEMGQEVTMRCQPILGHNTVFWYRQTMMQGLELLAYFRNRAPLDDSGMPKDRFSAEMPDATLATLKIQPSEPRDSAVYFCASGRTGDQPQHFGDGTRLSIL.

In nucleotides, the CDR3 is TGTGCCAGCATAGTGAGCGGGGGGGACACAGATACGCAGTATTTT. Translating it yields CASIVSGGDTDTQYF. The chain uses TRBV6-5 and TRBJ2-3; 10 bases match TRBD2. Germline V gene lookup returns CDR1 MNHEY and CDR2 SVGAGI. The V segment lost 7 bases and the J segment 2 bases; nucleotides outside the gene matches: 6. The CDR3 sequence is 15 residues long.

The V gene is TRBV19, the J gene TRBJ2-2, with 10 bases identical to TRBD1. The V and J ends lost 7 bases and 7 bases, in that order; junction bases with no gene match: 9. The CDR3 is 15 amino acids. The V gene's germline CDR1 is LNHDA and CDR2 SQIVND (reference sequence). The CDR3 DNA reads TGTGCCAGTAAAGGGACAGGGGAAAAAAACGGGGAGCTGTTTTTT. Encoded protein: CASKGTGEKNGELFF.